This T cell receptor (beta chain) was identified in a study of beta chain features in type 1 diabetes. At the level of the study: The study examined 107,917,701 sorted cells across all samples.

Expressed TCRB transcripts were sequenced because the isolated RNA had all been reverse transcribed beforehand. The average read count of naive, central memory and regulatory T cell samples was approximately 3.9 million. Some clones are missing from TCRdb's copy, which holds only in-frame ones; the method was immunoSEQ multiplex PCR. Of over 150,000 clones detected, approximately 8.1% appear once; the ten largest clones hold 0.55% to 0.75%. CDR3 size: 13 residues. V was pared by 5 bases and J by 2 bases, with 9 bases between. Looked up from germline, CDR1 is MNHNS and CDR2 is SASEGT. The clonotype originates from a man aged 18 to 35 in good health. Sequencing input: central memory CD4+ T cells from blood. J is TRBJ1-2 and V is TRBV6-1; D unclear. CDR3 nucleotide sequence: TGTGCCAGCAGTCTAGCGAGGAACTATGGCTACACCTTC. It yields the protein CASSLARNYGYTF.